Described below is a single TCR beta chain sequence and its context. The germline CDR1 and CDR2 sequences are SEHNR and FQNEAQ (reference sequence). V was shortened by 5 bases and J by 5 bases, with 15 bases between the two germline ends. The CDR3 extends over 14 amino acids. This specimen belongs to a study of blood T cell repertoires in COVID-19. Participant age was roughly 18 to 95 years, and participants resided in 25 or so US areas. Exposed enrollees encountered a COVID-19 case at some point within 2 weeks before study entry. Data came from immunoSEQ multiplex PCR; TCRdb stores just in-frame clones and leaves some out. The profile shows about 370,000 clones, 80% to 95% of them singletons.

The clonotype comes from a middle-aged woman who had been exposed to COVID-19. The rearrangement uses TRBV7-9 and TRBJ1-2; D may be TRBD1 (5 bases). Sequenced: PBMCs or T cells enriched from blood (not recorded which). CDR3 sequence reads: CASSDTDRTYGYTF. Written as DNA, the CDR3 is TGTGCCAGCAGCGACACTGACAGAACGTATGGCTACACCTTC.